This T cell receptor (beta chain) was documented in a study of graft-versus-host responses after intestinal transplantation. At the level of the study: After anti-thymocyte globulin induction, recipients took tacrolimus and steroids for 2 to 3 years.

On this clone itself: As yet, its antigen is unknown.

TCRdb's table, derived via immunoSEQ multiplex PCR, lists solely in-frame clones and lacks some. The top ten hold over 0.7% of the sample, which has 95,000 to 110,000 clones, more than 75% seen once. This CDR3 is built from 14 residues. Germline CDR1 MNHNS, CDR2 SASEGT. Trimming cost V 4 bases and J 3 bases, with 13 bases left between them. Study-wide results and caveats: Where graft-donor T cell macrochimerism was present, patients had high graft-versus-host to host-versus-graft clonal ratios in allografts. GvH clones surfaced in recipient marrow, some emerging earlier in ileum or blood. Peak GvH clone levels in circulation were associated with early post-transplant HvG declines.

Sequencing was performed on unstimulated CD4+ T cells sorted from spleen or lymph node cells, taken before intestinal transplant. The TCR sequence derives from a human donor who received an intestinal transplant. V and J are TRBV6-1 and TRBJ2-7, with D hard to call. CDR3 nucleotides: TGTGCCAGCAGTGCGTCCGACACCTACTACGAGCAGTACTTC. It encodes CASSASDTYYEQYF.